This T cell receptor (beta chain) was sequenced during a study of somatic mutations in cytotoxic T cells in rheumatoid arthritis. On the study more broadly: A subset of V beta antibody-stained T-cell populations was isolated by flow sorting, reaching nearly 100% purity, and this subset included V beta1+ cells that went on to TCRB sequencing.

Assay used: immunoSEQ multiplex PCR; TCRdb lists only in-frame clones, some missing. The sample lists over 6,500 clones, approximately 70% seen once, with roughly 40% in the top ten. The V gene lost 0 bases and the J gene lost 1 base, with 11 bases spanning the gap. This CDR3 contains 15 residues. CDR1 is SGDLS, CDR2 YYNGEE, per germline. Researchers isolated CD4+ and CD8+ cells by positive magnetic bead selection and then checked their purity by flow cytometry. Details on this clone: Its cognate antigen is unknown.

The study, taken as a whole, reports: Rheumatoid arthritis patients showed slight TRBV07 underrepresentation, unadjusted for multiple comparisons.

The sample taken for sequencing was CD8+ T cells sorted from blood. The receptor's source is a man aged 35-49 years in good health. V gene TRBV9 combines with J gene TRBJ2-7, with no clear D. The CDR3 sequence is CASSVGAAKSYEQYF. The CDR3 DNA reads TGTGCCAGCAGCGTAGGGGCGGCTAAGTCCTACGAGCAGTACTTC. Based on the CDR3 plus reference TRBV9 and TRBJ2-7, the full variable domain is DSGVTQTPKHLITATGQRVTLRCSPRSGDLSVYWYQQSLDQGLQFLIQYYNGEERAKGNILERFSAQQFPDLHSELNLSSLELGDSALYFCASSVGAAKSYEQYFGPGTRLTVT.